This is a list of T cell receptor beta chains from one sample in a study of radiation and T cells in renal cell carcinoma. Assay used: immunoSEQ multiplex PCR; TCRdb lists only in-frame clones, some missing. The profile shows 90,000 to 100,000 clones, approximately 82% of them singletons. Sample: blood, taken from a patient whose treatment included radiotherapy and nephrectomy. These receptors all come from a man between 60 and 70 years old with renal cell carcinoma. Both conserved end residues are part of each CDR3. The order of the fields is D gene, CDR3 length, V gene, clone size, J gene, CDR3 DNA, CDR3 protein. The D gene is left open where the match is weak. Clone size, where shown, is once, few, many, or a class for clones that have expanded.

NA	15	TRBV6-1	NA	TRBJ2-7	TGTGCCAGCAGTGAGAGTTCGGGTACGGGGGACGAGCAGTACTTC	CASSESSGTGDEQYF
NA	14	TRBV5-5	NA	TRBJ2-7	TGTGCCAGCAGCTTGGGCAGGGCGGCCTACGAGCAGTACTTC	CASSLGRAAYEQYF
NA	13	TRBV6-6	NA	TRBJ2-7	TGTGCCAGCAGTTCACAGGGCGGGAACGAGCAGTACTTC	CASSSQGGNEQYF
NA	14	TRBV18	NA	TRBJ1-2	TGTGCCAGCTCACCACGACCCCAAAACTATGGCTACACCTTC	CASSPRPQNYGYTF
NA	15	TRBV19	NA	TRBJ2-5	TGTGCCAGTAGCTGGGGTCCCTCTCGATCGGAGACCCAGTACTTC	CASSWGPSRSETQYF
NA	13	TRBV30	few	TRBJ2-2	TGTGCCTGTCCCCGAGCGAACACCGGGGAGCTGTTTTTT	CACPRANTGELFF
NA	14	TRBV27	once	TRBJ2-7	TGTGCCAGCTGTTTCAGGGTTAATCCCTACGAGCAGTACTTC	CASCFRVNPYEQYF
NA	16	TRBV10-2	NA	TRBJ1-4	TGCGCCAGCAGTGAACCGACAGGTGCAACTAATGAAAAACTGTTTTTT	CASSEPTGATNEKLFF
NA	13	TRBV10-3	NA	TRBJ2-5	TGTGCCATCAGTGAGGAGAGGGGAGAGACCCAGTACTTC	CAISEERGETQYF
NA	17	TRBV25-1	once	TRBJ1-1	TGTGCCAGCAGTGAATATATCGGCGGGGGGAAGAACACTGAAGCTTTCTTT	CASSEYIGGGKNTEAFF
NA	12	TRBV9	NA	TRBJ2-1	TGTGCCAGCAGCCTGGACAGTGGAGGGCAGTTCTTC	CASSLDSGGQFF
NA	16	TRBV7-6	NA	TRBJ2-7	TGTGCCAGCAGCGCCAGAGCTGGTTCCCCTACCTACGAGCAGTACTTC	CASSARAGSPTYEQYF
NA	14	TRBV30	NA	TRBJ2-7	TGTGCCTGGAACGGATTGCTTGGGCCCTACGAGCAGTACTTC	CAWNGLLGPYEQYF
TRBD1	13	TRBV28	NA	TRBJ2-4	TGTGCCAGCAGTTCGGGACAGAAAAACATTCAGTACTTC	CASSSGQKNIQYF
TRBD1	15	TRBV5-1	NA	TRBJ2-5	TGCGCCAGCAGCCCGATGGGACAGGGGGAAGAGACCCAGTACTTC	CASSPMGQGEETQYF
TRBD1	16	TRBV5-1	NA	TRBJ1-2	TGCGCCAGCAGGTACAGGGGTGGAAGTTTTGGCTATGGCTACACCTTC	CASRYRGGSFGYGYTF
NA	12	TRBV5-6	NA	TRBJ1-2	TGTGCCAGCAGCTTGGGAAGCCATGGCTACACCTTC	CASSLGSHGYTF
NA	15	TRBV28	NA	TRBJ2-5	TGTGCCAGCAGTTGGAGGGGGACCCCACAAGAGACCCAGTACTTC	CASSWRGTPQETQYF
NA	10	TRBV29-1	once	TRBJ1-4	TGCAGCGTCGGCAATGAAAAACTGTTTTTT	CSVGNEKLFF
NA	14	TRBV6-1	medium-sized	TRBJ1-5	TGTGCCAGCAGCTCCAGGGGTATCAATCAGCCCCAGCATTTT	CASSSRGINQPQHF
TRBD1	15	TRBV19	NA	TRBJ1-4	TGTGCCAGTAGTCCGAGGACAGGGGGGGCTGAAAAACTGTTTTTT	CASSPRTGGAEKLFF
NA	15	TRBV6-6	NA	TRBJ1-5	TGTGCCAGCAGTCCTGGGGCCTATAGCAATCAGCCCCAGCATTTT	CASSPGAYSNQPQHF
NA	14	TRBV7-9	once	TRBJ2-1	TGTGCCAGCAGCTTTGGGGTAGCAAACAATGAGCAGTTCTTC	CASSFGVANNEQFF
NA	18	TRBV4-2	NA	TRBJ2-6	TGTGCCAGCAGCCAAGAGCTAGGGTGGGGCTCTGGGGCCAACGTCCTGACTTTC	CASSQELGWGSGANVLTF
NA	17	TRBV19	NA	TRBJ1-1	TGTGCCAGTAGTACTGTCCTACGGACAGAAACGAACACTGAAGCTTTCTTT	CASSTVLRTETNTEAFF
TRBD2	15	TRBV6-5	NA	TRBJ2-7	TGTGCCAGCAGTTACTCTGCGGGAGGCTCCTACGAGCAGTACTTC	CASSYSAGGSYEQYF
NA	15	TRBV2	NA	TRBJ1-2	TGTGCCAGCAGTGTGGACAGCCAAAGCACATATGGCTACACCTTC	CASSVDSQSTYGYTF
TRBD1	17	TRBV11-3	NA	TRBJ2-1	TGTGCCAGCAGCCGCCCCGCAGGGGGCGTTGGTTACAATGAGCAGTTCTTC	CASSRPAGGVGYNEQFF
TRBD1	15	TRBV30	NA	TRBJ2-4	TGTGCCTGGTCGGGACAGAATCCCTCCAAAAACATTCAGTACTTC	CAWSGQNPSKNIQYF
NA	15	TRBV21-1	NA	TRBJ2-3	TGTGCCAGCAGCAAATTACGGAACCGCAGGGATACGCAGTATTTT	CASSKLRNRRDTQYF
TRBD1	15	TRBV19	NA	TRBJ1-4	TGTGCCAGTAGTATAGCCAGGGGGCGGAATGAAAAACTGTTTTTT	CASSIARGRNEKLFF
NA	14	TRBV4-1	NA	TRBJ2-7	TGCGCCAGCAGCCAAGCCGACAGCTCCTACGAGCAGTACTTC	CASSQADSSYEQYF
TRBD2	20	TRBV15	NA	TRBJ2-2	TGTGCCACCAGTGTAGTCCCTCTCGGACTAGCGGGAGGGCGGGCCGGGGAGCTGTTTTTT	CATSVVPLGLAGGRAGELFF
NA	14	TRBV30	NA	TRBJ2-1	TGTGCCTGGAAACGCGAGCTCGTTGGCAATGAGCAGTTCTTC	CAWKRELVGNEQFF
NA	11	TRBV28	medium-sized	TRBJ2-1	TGTGCCAGCAGTTTATTGGATGAGCAGTTCTTC	CASSLLDEQFF
NA	13	TRBV6-4	NA	TRBJ1-1	TGTGCCAGCAGTGGAACAGGGAAAACTGAAGCTTTCTTT	CASSGTGKTEAFF
TRBD2	19	TRBV4-1	NA	TRBJ2-5	TGCGCCAGCAGCCAAGTGACCTCCGGACTAGTTGGACTCGAAGAGACCCAGTACTTC	CASSQVTSGLVGLEETQYF
NA	14	TRBV6-1	NA	TRBJ2-7	TGTGCCAGCAGTAATAGCGGAGCATTCTACGAGCAGTACTTC	CASSNSGAFYEQYF
NA	14	TRBV7-2	NA	TRBJ2-7	TGTGCCAGCAGCTTAGTGGCGCCTCGGGGCGAGCAGTACTTC	CASSLVAPRGEQYF
NA	14	TRBV6-5	once	TRBJ2-7	TGTGCCAGCAGTTACTCGACGCAGGTCTACGAGCAGTACTTC	CASSYSTQVYEQYF
TRBD1	13	TRBV27	NA	TRBJ1-5	TGTGCCAGCAGTCTGGGACAGTATCAGCCCCAGCATTTT	CASSLGQYQPQHF
TRBD1	14	TRBV19	few	TRBJ1-3	TGTGCCAGTAGTAGGACAGGCTCTGGAAACACCATATATTTT	CASSRTGSGNTIYF
NA	13	TRBV28	NA	TRBJ2-3	TGTGCCAGCAGCCCCGCCCGGGGAGATACGCAGTATTTT	CASSPARGDTQYF
TRBD2	14	TRBV15	NA	TRBJ2-1	TGTGCCACCAAGAGGTCTAGCGGGATAGATGAGCAGTTCTTC	CATKRSSGIDEQFF
NA	13	TRBV11-2	NA	TRBJ1-1	TGTGCCAGCAGCTTAGCCTACCGGGACCAAGCTTTCTTT	CASSLAYRDQAFF
NA	14	TRBV27	NA	TRBJ2-2	TGTGCCAGCAGGTTTGGTTGGAACACCGGGGAGCTGTTTTTT	CASRFGWNTGELFF
TRBD2	15	TRBV14	NA	TRBJ2-1	TGTGCCAGCAGCCATAGCGGGAGGGGATACAATGAGCAGTTCTTC	CASSHSGRGYNEQFF
TRBD2	14	TRBV6-5	NA	TRBJ2-7	TGTGCCAGCAGGACGACTAGCGCGAGGTACGAGCAGTACTTC	CASRTTSARYEQYF
TRBD1	16	TRBV15	NA	TRBJ2-7	TGTGCCACCAGCAGAGCTGTGGGACAGAGCTCCTACGAGCAGTACTTC	CATSRAVGQSSYEQYF
TRBD2	17	TRBV5-1	NA	TRBJ2-5	TGCGCCAGCAGCCCCCAGTGGAGCGGGATGTACCAAGAGACCCAGTACTTC	CASSPQWSGMYQETQYF
NA	12	TRBV29-1	few	TRBJ1-5	TGCAGCGCAAGACAGGGCAATCAGCCCCAGCATTTT	CSARQGNQPQHF
NA	14	TRBV4-1	NA	TRBJ1-5	TGCGCCAGCAGCCAAGAGGACGGGAATCAGCCCCAGCATTTT	CASSQEDGNQPQHF
NA	16	TRBV7-6	NA	TRBJ2-6	TGTGCCAGCAGCTTAGGACGTCACTCTGGGGCCAACGTCCTGACTTTC	CASSLGRHSGANVLTF
TRBD2	17	TRBV28	NA	TRBJ2-2	TGTGCCAGCAGGATAATAGCGGGAGGGGCGGTCACCGGGGAGCTGTTTTTT	CASRIIAGGAVTGELFF
TRBD2	17	TRBV9	NA	TRBJ2-1	TGTGCCAGCAGCGTAGCTACCACTAGCGGGGGATACAATGAGCAGTTCTTC	CASSVATTSGGYNEQFF
NA	12	TRBV5-4	NA	TRBJ2-7	TGTGCCAGCAGCCAGGGGACCTACGAGCAGTACTTC	CASSQGTYEQYF
TRBD2	17	TRBV7-3	NA	TRBJ2-1	TGTGCCAGCAGCTTAACACGAGCGGGAGCGGGCAACAATGAGCAGTTCTTC	CASSLTRAGAGNNEQFF